This T cell receptor (beta chain) was captured by sequencing in a study of cytomegalovirus exposure and HLA in healthy donors (dated by TCRdb to about 2017). About the study as a whole: An earlier analysis of approximately 640 of the donors reported 250 to 350 Gb of sequence data and 120 million or so unique TCR beta sequences from around 200 million T cells. The study aimed to test whether signatures of past pathogen exposure could be identified by cataloging public T cell receptors. High-throughput TCR immunosequencing, statistical association of individual TCRs with disease status, and machine learning were combined to predict cytomegalovirus infection status. On average, 235,054 unique TCR beta nucleotide sequences were sequenced per donor among some 430 genotyped donors of the cohort, with roughly 20% of those sequences being non-productive. A separate validation cohort of about 110 different subjects was used in addition to the 666-subject first cohort. Rather than drawing on any new phenotypic data, the later analysis identified candidate immune exposures from TCR beta sequences and the way those sequences occurred across donors. Typing coverage varied by locus: roughly 629-640 donors for A, B, C, DRB1 and DQB1; approximately 500 for DQA1; around 610 for DPA1; around 450 for DPB1. To decide whether each TCR beta V gene segment behaved as functional or pseudogenic, an earlier analysis of approximately 590 of the donors relied on high-throughput TCR beta sequencing. Donor age, sex, ethnicity and CMV serostatus were collected together with the repertoire data. HLA typing included class I and class II loci at four-digit resolution. The study profiled the T cell repertoires of hundreds of subjects by immunosequencing and related them to cytomegalovirus serostatus. An early release covering about 600 HLA-typed donors comprised about 290 gigabases of sequencing data and 85 million or so unique TCR sequences. Among the roughly 400 genotyped donors, approximately 82% belonged to the genetic ancestry cluster associated with self-reported Caucasian donors. Roughly 5 DR-DQ haplotypes were handled as single units for association and clustering, since linkage in the cohort was strong. A later genetic analysis used genome-wide SNP genotypes for about three fifths of the 666 donors, treating that subset as a discovery cohort. All discovery cohort repertoires had been generated on a single sequencing platform. In a later analysis, previously published TCR beta repertoires from several hundred donors were re-analyzed and high-resolution HLA genotyping was added so that TCR occurrence patterns could be studied.

Overall results and qualifications from the work: Because counts were too low, some 16 rarely observed V segments, including chromosome 9 orphons, were excluded from the earlier analysis of 500 to 700 of the donors. In a later genetic analysis, a missense DCLRE1C variant was associated with V-gene and J-gene trimming of TCR beta chains, and the association was replicated in an independent cohort. A further reported finding was that TCR beta sequences accurately predicted the HLA-A and HLA-B alleles for most subjects in the first cohort. Correlated functional status among segregating V segments might be attributable to linkage disequilibrium, but an unknown experimental factor could not be ruled out. The 87-base-pair reads could not distinguish some IMGT-functional V segments, including TRBV6-2 and TRBV6-3, so those segments were excluded. Sequencing depth was assumed to be roughly uniform across donors in the presence/absence analyses, though that assumption may not hold. The classifier was reported to diagnose cytomegalovirus status with high specificity and sensitivity in both the original and validation cohorts. The authors suggested that the approach could potentially be generalized to other disease states and immunological phenotypes. In an earlier analysis of approximately 600 of the donors, most TCR beta V segments were observed in productive rearrangements about 90% or about 30% of the time, broadly matching IMGT annotations. Because HLA typing was missing for some donors at each locus, association tests included only the typed subset. According to a later analysis, TCR association rates differed among HLA loci, with DRB1 alleles showing the most associated TCRs and HLA-C alleles showing the fewest. A group of highly shared sequence variants was considered likely to be a technical artifact of the sequencing pipeline. Compared with equally common non-associated chains, HLA-associated TCR beta chains in a later analysis were more clonally expanded and had lower generation probabilities. A total of about 180 TCR beta chains were listed by the study as associated with cytomegalovirus. In a later genetic analysis, fewer N-insertions in productive TCRs were reported among donors in an Asian-associated ancestry cluster than the 666-donor mean. Assigning TCR associations to individual alleles was difficult when HLA alleles, especially DR and DQ, strongly co-occurred. In vitro tests confirmed that three of the cytomegalovirus-associated TCR beta chains recognize cytomegalovirus antigens. In a later analysis, several top co-occurrence clusters were reported to appear linked to parvovirus B19, influenza, CMV and Epstein-Barr virus. Most TCR sequences were seen in very few donors, while some public TCRs were found in many individuals. Immune exposure information for the cohort was limited to CMV serostatus. In a later analysis, most CMV-associated TCR beta chains were found to appear HLA-restricted, with HLA associations seemingly driven largely by CMV exposure. In this cohort, only TCR beta chains were sequenced, and detectable features were limited by the absence of alpha or paired-chain data. Specific HLA alleles were associated with over 15,000 TCR beta sequences at a false discovery rate of 0.05 in a later analysis.

Library preparation used the immunoSEQ multiplex PCR assay. A mixture of 60 forward primers for TCR Vbeta segments and 13 reverse primers for TCR Jbeta segments was used in the multiplex PCR. A multiplex PCR assay on genomic DNA amplified the CDR3 region of rearranged TCR beta genes. The Illumina HiSeq System was used to sequence the amplified TCR beta libraries as 87-base-pair reads. As for the original processing: A later analysis tallied 80 million to 95 million unique TCR beta chains across the 550 to 850 repertoires, and around 9.9 million of those chains were shared by two or more donors. Raw reads were error-corrected and collapsed into unique sequences by a nearest-neighbor algorithm in which closely related sequences were merged to remove PCR and sequencing errors. V, D and J gene segments were assigned by aligning CDR3 sequences to IMGT reference sequences. Each retained sequence needed at least a six-nucleotide match to both a V gene segment and a J gene segment. Rearrangements were called productive when the CDR3 lacked stop codons and stayed in frame with V and J; all others were non-productive. Following IMGT convention, CDR3 was defined as the stretch from the second conserved V-encoded cysteine to the conserved J-encoded phenylalanine. The earlier analysis of about 500 of the donors excluded sequences that lacked an unambiguous match to a single V gene segment. In an earlier analysis of 587 of the donors, V segments were called functional above 56.7% productive rearrangements and were called segregating when the between-donor standard deviation exceeded 5%. To diagnose cytomegalovirus status from the catalog of TCR beta chain sequences, a statistical classification framework was built. In a later analysis, V and J genes were assigned by comparing TCR nucleotide sequences against IMGT/GENE-DB human TR gene sequences. The TCRdist pipeline was used in a later analysis to assign CDR3 sequences and most-parsimonious VDJ recombination scenarios. In a later analysis, each TCR beta chain was defined by its CDR3 amino acid sequence together with its V-gene family, and reads without a unique V-gene family were excluded. In a later analysis, nearly 600 highly shared, low-generation-probability nucleotide sequences were removed to address suspected cross-contamination and a sequencing artifact. For each public chain, a later analysis derived a clonal expansion index from normalized ranks of inferred template counts within each repertoire. Generation probabilities in a later analysis came from a VDJ recombination model fitted to out-of-frame rearrangements, and those results were checked against IGoR. Hypergeometric tests were used in a later analysis to score TCR-TCR, TCR-HLA and TCR-CMV co-occurrence, with a repertoire-size bias correction applied to the TCR pairs. To estimate false discovery rates, a later analysis permuted the HLA or CMV assignments 20 times. A later analysis grouped co-occurring TCRs with DBSCAN, adding TCRdist sequence similarity when clustering within HLA-allele-positive subsets. Repertoires with fewer than 30,000 or more than 120,000 public chains were left out of co-occurrence clustering, as were a handful of repertoires with anomalous nucleotide sharing. This is the immuneACCESS table as TCRdb keeps it, with only in-frame sequences that have V and J called. A part of the clones is gone; compared with another copy, unresolved V genes explain less than half, and the rest is unexplained. D and trimming come from the DNA, and the V and J calls and clone size come from that table. Within this sample are approximately 290,000 clones, with 80% of them counted one time only. The top ten hold about 0.29% of the sample.

The cohort comprised some 700 healthy bone marrow donors. All cohort members were sampled while nominally healthy, although unrecorded immune exposures were likely present. The donor was CMV seronegative and was included in the group of a few hundred seronegative cohort members. Every donor gave a peripheral blood sample, and the peripheral blood mononuclear cells from that sample were used for TCR beta sequencing. Genomic DNA was extracted from the blood cell samples with the Qiagen DNeasy Blood Extraction Kit. In regard to this clone: Its antigen remains undetermined. Nothing much larger sits one base from this clone, and base qualities are not available.

The CDR3 runs 12 amino acids, cysteine and phenylalanine included. Kept here is only the CDR3 DNA, which spans 36 bases and is read in frame from base 1. Cut back by 6 bases and 0 bases, the V and J ends lie 6 bases apart. The germline V gene (reference sequence) gives CDR1 as GTSNPN and CDR2 as SVGIG. The material sequenced was PBMCs. The sequence came from a girl aged 2-9 years in good health and CMV-seronegative. The sequence links TRBV30 to TRBJ1-3; the D region possibly corresponds to TRBD1 (5 bases align). This receptor carries the CDR3 CACDSSGNTIYF. Here is the DNA: TGTGCCTGTGACAGCTCTGGAAACACCATATATTTT.